This T cell receptor beta chain was obtained from a study of siplizumab effects on memory and regulatory T cells. This CDR3 has 13 residues. The germline V gene encodes CDR1 LNHDA and CDR2 SQIVND (reference sequence). Trimming left V 8 bases short and J 0 bases short, with 10 bases between. Some clones are missing from TCRdb's copy, which holds only in-frame ones; the method was immunoSEQ multiplex PCR. The sample includes around 58,000 clones, around 78% of them seen just once. The gene calls are TRBV19 and TRBJ1-1; D is ambiguous. The clonotype originates from a human donor in good health. Source material: memory CD4+ T cells sorted from blood. The CDR3: CASSAVMNTEAFF. CDR3 DNA: TGTGCCAGTTCGGCAGTCATGAACACTGAAGCTTTCTTT.